This entry concerns a single T cell receptor (beta chain). The repertoire was sequenced with immunoSEQ multiplex PCR; TCRdb's copy has only in-frame clones and lacks some. The sample lists roughly 370,000 clones, 75% to 95% occurring once. V was pared by 10 bases and J by 6 bases, with 19 bases between. This CDR3 spans 14 amino acids. Germline CDR1 reads PRHDT; CDR2 reads FYEKMQ (reference sequence). This specimen belongs to a study of control samples from healthy donors and cancer patients. Sequencing was done on a sample of PBMCs. This chain joins TRBV13 and TRBJ2-1; TRBD2 might be the D (6 bases). This receptor was identified in a man aged 35 to 55 with head and neck cancer. CDR3 protein: CATAGSPTGNEQFF. The DNA of the CDR3 is TGTGCCACCGCGGGAAGCCCGACGGGCAATGAGCAGTTCTTC. Complete variable domain (other parts from reference TRBV13 and TRBJ2-1): AAGVIQSPRHLIKEKRETATLKCYPIPRHDTVYWYQQGPGQDPQFLISFYEKMQSDKGSIPDRFSAQQFSDYHSELNMSSLELGDSALYFCATAGSPTGNEQFFGPGTRLTVL.